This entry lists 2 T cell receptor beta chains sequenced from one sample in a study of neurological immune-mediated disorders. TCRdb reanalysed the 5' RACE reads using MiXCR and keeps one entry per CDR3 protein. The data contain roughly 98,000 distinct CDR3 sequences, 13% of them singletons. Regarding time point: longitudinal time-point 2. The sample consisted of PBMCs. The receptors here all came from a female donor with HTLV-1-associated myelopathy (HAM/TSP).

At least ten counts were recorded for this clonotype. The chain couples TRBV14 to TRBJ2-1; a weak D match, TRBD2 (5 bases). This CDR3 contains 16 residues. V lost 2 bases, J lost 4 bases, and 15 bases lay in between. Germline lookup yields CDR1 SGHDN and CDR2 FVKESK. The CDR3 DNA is TGTGCCAGCAGCCAAAACAAGCCGGGGTCATACAATGAGCAGTTCTTC. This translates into CASSQNKPGSYNEQFF.

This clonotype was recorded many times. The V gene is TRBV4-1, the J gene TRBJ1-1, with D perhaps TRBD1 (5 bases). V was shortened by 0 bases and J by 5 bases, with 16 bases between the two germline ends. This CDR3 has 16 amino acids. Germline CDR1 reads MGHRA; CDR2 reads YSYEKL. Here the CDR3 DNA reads TGCGCCAGCAGCCAAGATTCGGAGGGGCTTGTGACTGAAGCTTTCTTT. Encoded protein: CASSQDSEGLVTEAFF.